The T cell receptor beta chain described here comes from a study of Ad26.COV2.S vaccination and SARS-CoV-2 variants. Notes on the study in general: Those who received the vaccine showed greater spike-specific TCR breadth than those given placebo.

This clone came up a few times. No antigen is known for it. As to treatment: roughly 20 received Ad26.COV2.S at low or high dose, single or two shots; five or six received placebo; per-sample allocation not given. It was on day 63 after the first vaccine or placebo injection that samples were taken. Cohort 1b enrolled adults aged 18-55 years in Boston. TCRdb keeps only in-frame clones here, not all; method: immunoSEQ multiplex PCR. This table has some 460,000 clones, 80% to 90% appearing once. The CDR3 runs 15 residues. CDR1 MGHDK and CDR2 SYGVNS come from the germline V gene. Germline trimming cut 4 bases from V and 9 bases from J; bases unmatched to any gene: 9.

This TCR derives from a person aged 18-65 years who received the Ad26.COV2.S COVID-19 vaccine or a placebo. The J gene is TRBJ2-1, the V gene TRBV25-1, with 10 bases lining up with TRBD2. The sequencing used peripheral blood, collected in a trial of Ad26.COV2.S vaccine versus placebo. The DNA of the CDR3 is TGTGCCAGCAGTGCGCTAGCGGGAGTCGCACCTGAGCAGTTCTTC. Translation: CASSALAGVAPEQFF.